The rows below give T cell receptor beta chains drawn from one sample of a study of blood T cell repertoires in COVID-19. Using immunoSEQ multiplex PCR, the repertoire was profiled, and TCRdb retains in-frame clones only, with some absent. The table lists tens of thousands of clones, roughly three quarters of them singletons. Sequencing input: peripheral blood. Receptor source: a man in his 70s with COVID-19, enrolled during active disease. The CDR3 runs from the conserved cysteine through the conserved F or W. Each record gives: V gene, D gene, J gene, CDR3 DNA, CDR3 protein. A D gene is named only where the DNA matches it firmly.

v_gene: TRBV28; d_gene: -; j_gene: TRBJ2-5; CDR3nt: TGTGCCAGCAGTTTAGGGCGAAAAGAGACCCAGTACTTC; CDR3aa: CASSLGRKETQYF
v_gene: TRBV5-1; d_gene: -; j_gene: TRBJ1-2; CDR3nt: TGCGCCAGCAGCCAAGGACACGGCTATGGCTACACCTTC; CDR3aa: CASSQGHGYGYTF
v_gene: TRBV28; d_gene: TRBD1; j_gene: TRBJ2-7; CDR3nt: TGTGCCAGCAGTCCCCGGGACAGGTTCCCCGAGCAGTACTTC; CDR3aa: CASSPRDRFPEQYF
v_gene: TRBV4-2; d_gene: -; j_gene: TRBJ1-1; CDR3nt: TGTGCCAGCAGCCAAGATCGGCGGGGTGCTTTCTTT; CDR3aa: CASSQDRRGAFF
v_gene: TRBV12-3/TRBV12-4; d_gene: -; j_gene: TRBJ2-3; CDR3nt: TGTGCCAGCAGTTTCACGGTGACAGATACGCAGTATTTT; CDR3aa: CASSFTVTDTQYF
v_gene: TRBV27; d_gene: TRBD1; j_gene: TRBJ2-1; CDR3nt: TGTGCCAGCAGTTCATCGGACAGGGATGAGCAGTTCTTC; CDR3aa: CASSSSDRDEQFF
v_gene: TRBV7-9; d_gene: -; j_gene: TRBJ1-1; CDR3nt: TGTGCCAGCAGCTTGGGGGACTCGGGCACTGAAGCTTTCTTT; CDR3aa: CASSLGDSGTEAFF
v_gene: TRBV9; d_gene: TRBD1; j_gene: TRBJ2-7; CDR3nt: TGTGCCAGCAGCGTAACCTCGACAGGGGGGTTTAAAGAGCAGTACTTC; CDR3aa: CASSVTSTGGFKEQYF
v_gene: TRBV10-1; d_gene: TRBD2; j_gene: TRBJ2-2; CDR3nt: TGCGCCAGCAGTGAGCAGCGGGACAACACCGGGGAGCTGTTTTTT; CDR3aa: CASSEQRDNTGELFF
v_gene: TRBV27; d_gene: TRBD1; j_gene: TRBJ1-1; CDR3nt: TGTGCCAGCAGTAAGAAATCGACAGGGATGAACGAACTACTAGACCGAAGGTCTTTCTTT; CDR3aa: CASSKKSTGMNELLDRRSFF
v_gene: TRBV7-3; d_gene: -; j_gene: TRBJ2-2; CDR3nt: TGTGCCAGCAGCCCCGGGGGTAGCACCGGGGAGCTGTTTTTT; CDR3aa: CASSPGGSTGELFF
v_gene: TRBV6-5; d_gene: -; j_gene: TRBJ2-7; CDR3nt: TGTGCCAGCAGTTACGATGAGCGGTACTACGAGCAGTACTTC; CDR3aa: CASSYDERYYEQYF
v_gene: TRBV27; d_gene: -; j_gene: TRBJ1-5; CDR3nt: TGTGCCAGCAGTTTACTGAGGAGCAATCAGCCCCAGCATTTT; CDR3aa: CASSLLRSNQPQHF
v_gene: TRBV6-6; d_gene: TRBD1; j_gene: TRBJ1-1; CDR3nt: TGTGCCAGCAGTCCGAATACAGGGGGGAGCACTGAAGCTTTCTTT; CDR3aa: CASSPNTGGSTEAFF